This TCR beta chain comes out of a study of blood T cells in healthy people across ages. Turning to the study itself: Capture by template switching was about one barcoded beta molecule per two T cells.

Whole-study findings and limits: Greater diversity and more naive CD4+ cells were seen in long-lived donors than in aged donors.

On this clonotype: The antigen is undetermined.

The second PCR ran roughly 6 to 11 cycles with a sample-barcoded 5' primer and J-beta primers. Per sample, CDR3-containing paired-end reads numbered at least 3 million. TCRdb reanalysed the 5' RACE reads using MiXCR and keeps one entry per CDR3 protein. This sample has around 1,900,000 distinct CDR3 sequences, with roughly two fifths found just once. CDR3 size: 15 residues. CDR1 and CDR2 (germline): SQVTM, ANQGSEA. V dropped 3 bases and J dropped 2 bases, with 14 bases sitting between them. Per-sample yields of isolated PBMCs were at least 6 million. Sequencing was done on a sample of blood. The TCR comes from a human donor in good health. This chain uses TRBV29-1 with TRBJ2-1; D is unresolved. CDR3 amino acids: CSVERLYRAYNEQFF. DNA for the CDR3: TGCAGCGTTGAGAGGTTGTACCGCGCCTACAATGAGCAGTTCTTC.